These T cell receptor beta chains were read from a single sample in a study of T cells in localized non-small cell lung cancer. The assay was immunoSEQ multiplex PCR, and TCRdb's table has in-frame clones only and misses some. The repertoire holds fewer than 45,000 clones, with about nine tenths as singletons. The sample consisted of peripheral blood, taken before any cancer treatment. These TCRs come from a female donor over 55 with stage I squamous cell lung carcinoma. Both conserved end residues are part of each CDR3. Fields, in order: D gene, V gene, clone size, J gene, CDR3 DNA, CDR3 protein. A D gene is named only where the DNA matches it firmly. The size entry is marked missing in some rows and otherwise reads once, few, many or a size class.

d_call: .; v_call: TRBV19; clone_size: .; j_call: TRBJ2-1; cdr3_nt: TGTGCCAGTATAGGGCGGCTAGGAGGCGATGAGCAGTTCTTC; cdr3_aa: CASIGRLGGDEQFF
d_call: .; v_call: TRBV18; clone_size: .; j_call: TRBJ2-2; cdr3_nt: TGTGCCAGCTCACCAGTATCGCGAACTGGCACCGGGGAGCTGTTTTTT; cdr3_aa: CASSPVSRTGTGELFF
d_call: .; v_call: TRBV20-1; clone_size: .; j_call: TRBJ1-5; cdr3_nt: TGCAGTGCTCAGCGGGGTCAGCCCCAGCATTTT; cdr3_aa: CSAQRGQPQHF
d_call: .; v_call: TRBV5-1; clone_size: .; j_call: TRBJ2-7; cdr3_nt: TGCGCCAGAACTTCCTGGGGCGAGCAGTACTTC; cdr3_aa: CARTSWGEQYF
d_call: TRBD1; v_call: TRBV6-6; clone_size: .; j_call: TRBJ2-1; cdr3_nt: TGTGCCAGCAGTTACTCGGTGACAGGGCTGTTAAATGAGCAGTTCTTC; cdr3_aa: CASSYSVTGLLNEQFF
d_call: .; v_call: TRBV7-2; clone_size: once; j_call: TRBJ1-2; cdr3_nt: TGTGCCAGCAGCCTAAGGTATTCAGGCGATGGCTACACCTTC; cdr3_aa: CASSLRYSGDGYTF
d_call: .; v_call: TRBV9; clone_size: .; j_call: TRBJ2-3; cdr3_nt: TGTGCCAGCAGCGTAGGGGGGGCAGATACGCAGTATTTT; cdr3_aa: CASSVGGADTQYF
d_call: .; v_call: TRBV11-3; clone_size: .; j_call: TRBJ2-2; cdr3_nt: TGTGCCAGCAGCTTAGATCCAGGGGATGTCCCCGGGGAGCTGTTTTTT; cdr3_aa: CASSLDPGDVPGELFF
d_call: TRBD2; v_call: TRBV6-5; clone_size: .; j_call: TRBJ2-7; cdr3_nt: TGTGCCAGCAGTTACACAACTAGCGGGACCTACGAGCAGTACTTC; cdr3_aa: CASSYTTSGTYEQYF
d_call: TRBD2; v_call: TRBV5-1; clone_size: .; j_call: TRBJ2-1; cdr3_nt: TGCGCCAGCAGCCCGTCTGGGGGGGAGGGCAGATCCTACAATGAGCAGTTCTTC; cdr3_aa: CASSPSGGEGRSYNEQFF
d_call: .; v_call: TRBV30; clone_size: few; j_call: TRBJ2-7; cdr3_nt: TGTGCCTGTACGTGGGGCTACGAGCAGTACTTC; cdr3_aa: CACTWGYEQYF
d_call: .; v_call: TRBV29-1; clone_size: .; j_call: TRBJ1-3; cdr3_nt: TGCAGCGTTGTCGGCAGGGCAGGAAACACCATATATTTT; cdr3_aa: CSVVGRAGNTIYF
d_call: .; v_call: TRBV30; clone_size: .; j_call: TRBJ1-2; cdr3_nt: TGTGCCTGGAAGGCAGGGTTCACTAACTATGGCTACACCTTC; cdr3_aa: CAWKAGFTNYGYTF
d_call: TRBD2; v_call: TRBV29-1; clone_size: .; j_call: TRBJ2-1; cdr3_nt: TGCAGCGTTGTTCCCAGACTAGCCATGTATGAGCAGTTCTTC; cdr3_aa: CSVVPRLAMYEQFF
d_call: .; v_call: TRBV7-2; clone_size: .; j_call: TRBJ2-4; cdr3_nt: TGTGCCAGCAGCTTTACCGGTGGAGCCAAAAACATTCAGTACTTC; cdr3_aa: CASSFTGGAKNIQYF
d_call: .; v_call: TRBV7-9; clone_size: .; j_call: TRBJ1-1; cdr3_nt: TGTGCCAGCAGCCCCCGACGGGCCACTGAAGCTTTCTTT; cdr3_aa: CASSPRRATEAFF
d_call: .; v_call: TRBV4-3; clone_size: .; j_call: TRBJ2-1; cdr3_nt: TGCGCCAGCAGCCGTCTGGGCTTGGATTACAATGAGCAGTTCTTC; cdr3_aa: CASSRLGLDYNEQFF
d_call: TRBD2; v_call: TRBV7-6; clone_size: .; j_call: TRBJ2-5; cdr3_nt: TGTGCCAGCAGCTTAATCGGGAGGGGGGAGACCCAGTACTTC; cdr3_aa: CASSLIGRGETQYF
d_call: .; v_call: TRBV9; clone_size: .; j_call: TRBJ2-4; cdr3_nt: TGTGCCAGCAGCGTAGGGCTGGGCCCCAACATTCAGTACTTC; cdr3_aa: CASSVGLGPNIQYF
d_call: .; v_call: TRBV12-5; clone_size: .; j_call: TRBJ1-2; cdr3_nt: TGTGCTAGTGGTTACTTGTATGGCTACACCTTC; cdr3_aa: CASGYLYGYTF
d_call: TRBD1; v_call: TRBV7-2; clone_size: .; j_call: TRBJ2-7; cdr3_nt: TGTGCCAGCAGGGGACAGGGGAGCGAGCAGTACTTC; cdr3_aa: CASRGQGSEQYF
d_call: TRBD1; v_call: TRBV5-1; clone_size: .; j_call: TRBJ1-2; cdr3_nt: TGCGCCAGCAGTTATGGACAGGAGCATGGCTACACCTTC; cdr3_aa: CASSYGQEHGYTF
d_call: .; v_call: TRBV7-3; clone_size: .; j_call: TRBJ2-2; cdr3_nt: TGTGCCAGCAGCCCCTCGGGACCGTACACCGGGGAGCTGTTTTTT; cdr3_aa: CASSPSGPYTGELFF
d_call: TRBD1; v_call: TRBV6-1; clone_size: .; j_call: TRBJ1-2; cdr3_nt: TGTGCCAGCAGCAAAACAGGGGGCACGAACTATGGCTACACCTTC; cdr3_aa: CASSKTGGTNYGYTF
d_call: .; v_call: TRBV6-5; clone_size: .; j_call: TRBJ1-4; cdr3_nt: TGTGCCAGCAGACATGGACAGATTCGGATTTTT; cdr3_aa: CASRHGQIRIF
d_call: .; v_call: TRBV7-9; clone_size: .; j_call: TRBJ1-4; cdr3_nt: TGTGCCAGCAGCTTTTCGGGGCAGAATAATGAAAAACTGTTTTTT; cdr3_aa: CASSFSGQNNEKLFF
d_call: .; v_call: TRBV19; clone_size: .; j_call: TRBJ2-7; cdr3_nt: TGTGCCAGTAGTATAGAAGCGGCAGGCGTGACCTACGAGCAGTACTTC; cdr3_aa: CASSIEAAGVTYEQYF
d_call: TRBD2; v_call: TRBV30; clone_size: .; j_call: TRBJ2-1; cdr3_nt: TGTGCCTGGGCCCTTGGGGGAGCGGGAGGTACTTATGAGCAGTTCTTC; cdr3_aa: CAWALGGAGGTYEQFF
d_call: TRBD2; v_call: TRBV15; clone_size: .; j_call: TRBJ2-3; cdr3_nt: TGTGCCACCAGCAGAGGTAGCGGGAGAAGTGCAGATACGCAGTATTTT; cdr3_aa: CATSRGSGRSADTQYF
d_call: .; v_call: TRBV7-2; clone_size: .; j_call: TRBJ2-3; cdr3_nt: TGTGCCAGCAGCTTGGCCCAGCGAACCACAGATACGCAGTATTTT; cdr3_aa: CASSLAQRTTDTQYF
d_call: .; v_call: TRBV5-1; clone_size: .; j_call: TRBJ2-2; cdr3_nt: TGCGCCAGCAGCCGTCAGGGGAGCGGGTACGCCGGGGAGCTGTTTTTT; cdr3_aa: CASSRQGSGYAGELFF
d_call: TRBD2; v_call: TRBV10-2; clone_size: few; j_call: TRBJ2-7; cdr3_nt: TGCGCCAGCAGTGAGAAACGACTAGCGGTTGAGCAGTACTTC; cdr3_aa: CASSEKRLAVEQYF
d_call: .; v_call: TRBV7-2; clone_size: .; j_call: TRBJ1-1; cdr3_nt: TGTGCCAGCAGCCCAAGGGAGAATATGAACACTGAAGCTTTCTTT; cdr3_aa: CASSPRENMNTEAFF
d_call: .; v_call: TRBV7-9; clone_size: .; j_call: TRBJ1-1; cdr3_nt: TGTGCCAGCAGCTTATCAAGGGGGATGAACACTGAAGCTTTCTTT; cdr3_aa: CASSLSRGMNTEAFF
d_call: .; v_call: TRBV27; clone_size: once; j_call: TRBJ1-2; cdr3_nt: TGTGCCAGCAGTTCCGGGGGGCATACTAACTATGGCTACACCTTC; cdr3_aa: CASSSGGHTNYGYTF
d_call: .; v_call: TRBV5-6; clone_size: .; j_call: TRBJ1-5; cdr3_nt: TGTGCCAGCACCAGGGTTGGTGCTAGTCAGCCCCAGCATTTT; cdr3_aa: CASTRVGASQPQHF
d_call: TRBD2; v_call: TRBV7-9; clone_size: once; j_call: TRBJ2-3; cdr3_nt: TGTGCCAGCAGCCTAGCGGGGGTTAGCACAGATACGCAGTATTTT; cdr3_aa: CASSLAGVSTDTQYF